Below are 23 T cell receptor beta chains sequenced from a single sample in a study of T cells expressing NK-cell markers. TCRdb reprocessed the 5' RACE reads and reports one entry per CDR3 protein, with no DNA. Its clone listing holds roughly 430,000 distinct CDR3 sequences. Sequenced: blood T cells: a sorted CD56 or NKG2C T cell subset, CD4+ or CD8+ T cells, or bulk PBMC T cells (not recorded which). The receptors shown here come from a woman aged 18-69 years in good health.

The chain couples TRBV5-1 to TRBJ2-1; there is no DNA to check the TCRdb D call of TRBD2. The germline gives CDR1 SGHRS, CDR2 YFSETQ. The CDR3 covers 15 residues. CDR3 sequence: CASSWGTSGGAEQFF. Using reference TRBV5-1 and TRBJ2-1 for the parts outside the CDR3, the full variable domain is KAGVTQTPRYLIKTRGQQVTLSCSPISGHRSVSWYQQTPGQGLQFLFEYFSETQRNKGNFPGRFSGRQFSNSRSEMNVSTLELGDSALYLCASSWGTSGGAEQFFGPGTRLTVL.

The chain uses TRBV5-1 and TRBJ2-4. Germline CDR1 and CDR2: SGHRS and YFSETQ. This CDR3 spans 15 amino acids. The CDR3 protein is CASSHGELAKNIQYF.

The chain joins TRBV5-1 to TRBJ2-1; TCRdb's D call, TRBD1, is unchecked because there is no DNA. The CDR3 spans 14 residues. The germline V gene encodes CDR1 SGHRS and CDR2 YFSETQ. The CDR3 here is CASSLGTGGGEQFF.

The chain uses TRBV10-2 and TRBJ2-1; TCRdb selects TRBD2, and the lack of DNA leaves this call unchecked. Germline V gene lookup returns CDR1 WSHSY and CDR2 SAAADI. This CDR3 is 16 amino acids long. The CDR3 loop is CASSESADSSYNEQFF.

The chain joins TRBV6-4 to TRBJ2-1; checking the TCRdb D call of TRBD2 is not possible without DNA. This CDR3 contains 15 residues. The germline V gene encodes CDR1 MRHNA and CDR2 SNTAGT. CDR3 sequence: CASSDLAGDLNEQFF.

The chain employs TRBV6-5 and TRBJ2-3. CDR3 length: 15 amino acids. Germline V gives CDR1 MNHEY, CDR2 SVGAGI. This chain's CDR3 is CASSYSTVSTDTQYF.

The gene calls are TRBV20-1 and TRBJ2-1. The CDR3 loop spans 14 amino acids. Germline CDR1 is DFQATT and CDR2 is SNEGSKA (reference sequence). CDR3 residues: CSARARGVYNEQFF.

V gene TRBV29-1 combines with J gene TRBJ2-2; TCRdb's D gene call, TRBD2, goes unchecked for lack of DNA. The length of the CDR3 is 15 residues. Germline V gene data show CDR1 as SQVTM and CDR2 as ANQGSEA. CDR3 region: CSVRVREGDTGELFF.

The rearrangement uses TRBV6-2 or TRBV6-3 and TRBJ2-2. CDR3 length: 15 amino acids. The germline CDR1 and CDR2 sequences are MNHEY and SVGEGT. The CDR3 reads CASSYSRADTGELFF.

The rearrangement joins TRBV20-1 to TRBJ2-5; TCRdb indicates TRBD2, and absent DNA this call remains unverified. The CDR3 extends over 14 amino acids. The germline V gene encodes CDR1 DFQATT and CDR2 SNEGSKA (reference sequence). CDR3 region: CSASEGSGKETQYF.

The chain is built from TRBV20-1 and TRBJ2-5; TCRdb's D call, TRBD1, is unchecked because there is no DNA. Per the germline V gene, CDR1 is DFQATT and CDR2 is SNEGSKA (reference sequence). The CDR3 has 11 residues. The CDR3 reads CSANREETQYF.

The rearrangement joins TRBV7-9 to TRBJ1-2; TCRdb outputs TRBD1, but without DNA this stays unchecked. There are 16 residues in the CDR3. Germline assignment: CDR1 SEHNR and CDR2 FQNEAQ (reference sequence). The CDR3 region is CASSLLGRQGEVGYTF.

The V gene is TRBV4-3, the J gene TRBJ1-1. The CDR3 length is 15 residues. CDR1 and CDR2 from the germline V gene are LGHNA and YSLEER. The CDR3 reads CASSQAHPLNTEAFF.

This chain uses TRBV5-5 with TRBJ2-1; TCRdb selects TRBD2, and the lack of DNA leaves this call unchecked. The CDR3 runs 17 residues. The germline CDR1 and CDR2 sequences are SGHKS and YYEKEE (reference sequence). The CDR3 region is CASSDEPGLAGYNEQFF.

The CDR3 sequence is CSALQGARDTQYF. The rearrangement joins TRBV29-1 to TRBJ2-3; the D call from TCRdb, TRBD1, cannot be confirmed without DNA. Germline CDR1 SQVTM, CDR2 ANQGSEA. This CDR3 spans 13 amino acids.

V gene TRBV5-4 combines with J gene TRBJ2-1; TCRdb names TRBD2, which stays unverified in the absence of DNA. The CDR3 contains 18 residues. From germline, CDR1 is SGHNT and CDR2 YYREEE (reference sequence). The CDR3 sequence is CASSLAGIGRAYTNEQFF. Supplemented by reference TRBV5-4 and TRBJ2-1, the full variable domain reads ETGVTQSPTHLIKTRGQQVTLRCSSQSGHNTVSWYQQALGQGPQFIFQYYREEENGRGNFPPRFSGLQFPNYSSELNVNALELDDSALYLCASSLAGIGRAYTNEQFFGPGTRLTVL.

The rearrangement uses TRBV19 and TRBJ2-1; TCRdb gives TRBD1 as the D gene, but with no DNA this cannot be confirmed. Germline V gene data show CDR1 as LNHDA and CDR2 as SQIVND (reference sequence). This CDR3 has 16 residues. The CDR3 spells CASNRGRDRVGNEQFF.

The J gene is TRBJ2-7, the V gene TRBV11-1; TCRdb indicates TRBD1, and absent DNA this call remains unverified. From germline, CDR1 is SGHAT and CDR2 FQDESV (reference sequence). The CDR3 extends over 15 amino acids. The CDR3 is CASSPTGQGWGEQYF.

J is TRBJ2-5 and V is TRBV7-9; checking the TCRdb D call of TRBD2 is not possible without DNA. The CDR3 extends over 16 amino acids. CDR1 is SEHNR and CDR2 is FQNEAQ in the germline V gene (reference sequence). The chain's CDR3 is CASSPRLAGDRETQYF.

The chain is built from TRBV11-1 and TRBJ2-1; TCRdb proposes TRBD1, but this gene call is untestable without DNA. Germline V gene lookup returns CDR1 SGHAT and CDR2 FQDESV (reference sequence). This CDR3 has 16 residues. The CDR3 sequence: CASSLVGTGDRDEQFF.

J is TRBJ1-3 and V is TRBV4-1. Germline assignment: CDR1 MGHRA and CDR2 YSYEKL. The CDR3 loop spans 16 amino acids. The CDR3 reads CASSQDKGSYGNTIYF.

The chain uses TRBV12-3 or TRBV12-4 and TRBJ2-5; without DNA, the TCRdb call of TRBD2 cannot be checked. The CDR3 runs 12 residues. The CDR3 here is CASTSVGETQYF.

The V and J genes are TRBV28 and TRBJ2-7; TCRdb lists TRBD1, though no DNA is available to test this call. CDR1 MDHEN and CDR2 SYDVKM come from the germline V gene. The CDR3 has 14 residues. CDR3: CASSLGGTGYEQYF.